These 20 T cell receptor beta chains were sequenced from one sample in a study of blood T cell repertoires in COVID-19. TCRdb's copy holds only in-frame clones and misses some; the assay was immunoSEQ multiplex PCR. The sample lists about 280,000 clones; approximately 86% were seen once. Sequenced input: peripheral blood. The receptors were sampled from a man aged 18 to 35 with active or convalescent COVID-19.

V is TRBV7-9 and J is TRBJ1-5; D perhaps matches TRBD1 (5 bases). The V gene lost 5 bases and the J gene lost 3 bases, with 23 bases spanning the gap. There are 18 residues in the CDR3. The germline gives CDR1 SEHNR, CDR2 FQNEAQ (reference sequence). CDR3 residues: CASSQKTPDRPDNQPQHF. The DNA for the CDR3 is TGTGCCAGCAGCCAAAAAACCCCTGACAGACCTGACAATCAGCCCCAGCATTTT.

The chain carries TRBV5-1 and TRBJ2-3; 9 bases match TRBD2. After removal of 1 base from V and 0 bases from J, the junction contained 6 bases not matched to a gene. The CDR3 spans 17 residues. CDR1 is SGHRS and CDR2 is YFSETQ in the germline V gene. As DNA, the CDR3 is TGCGCCAGCAGCTTGTCGACTAGCGGAGCTAGCACAGATACGCAGTATTTT. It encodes CASSLSTSGASTDTQYF. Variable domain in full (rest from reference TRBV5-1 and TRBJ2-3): KAGVTQTPRYLIKTRGQQVTLSCSPISGHRSVSWYQQTPGQGLQFLFEYFSETQRNKGNFPGRFSGRQFSNSRSEMNVSTLELGDSALYLCASSLSTSGASTDTQYFGPGTRLTVL.

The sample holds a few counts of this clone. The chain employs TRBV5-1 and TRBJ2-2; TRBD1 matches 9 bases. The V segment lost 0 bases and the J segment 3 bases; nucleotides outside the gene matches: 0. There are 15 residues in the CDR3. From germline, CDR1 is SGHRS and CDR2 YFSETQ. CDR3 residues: CASSLGDRDTGELFF. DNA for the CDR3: TGCGCCAGCAGCTTGGGGGACAGGGACACCGGGGAGCTGTTTTTT.

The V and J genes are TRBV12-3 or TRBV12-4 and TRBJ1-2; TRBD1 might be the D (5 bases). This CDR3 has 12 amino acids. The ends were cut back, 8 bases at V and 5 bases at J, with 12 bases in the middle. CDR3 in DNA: TGTGCCAGCTGCCTTGGGGCTTATGGCTACACCTTC. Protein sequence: CASCLGAYGYTF.

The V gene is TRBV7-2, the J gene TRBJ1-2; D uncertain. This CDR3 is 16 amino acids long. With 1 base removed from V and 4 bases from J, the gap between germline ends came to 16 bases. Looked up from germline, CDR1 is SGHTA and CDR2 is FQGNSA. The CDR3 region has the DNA TGTGCCAGCAGCTTAGAATGGCAAACGGGGAGCTATGGCTACACCTTC. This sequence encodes CASSLEWQTGSYGYTF.

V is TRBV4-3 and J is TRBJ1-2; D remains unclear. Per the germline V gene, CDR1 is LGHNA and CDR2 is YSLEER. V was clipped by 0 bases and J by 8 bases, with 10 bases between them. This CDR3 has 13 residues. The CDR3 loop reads CASSQDSGSGYTF. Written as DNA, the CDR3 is TGCGCCAGCAGCCAAGATTCCGGGAGCGGCTACACCTTC.

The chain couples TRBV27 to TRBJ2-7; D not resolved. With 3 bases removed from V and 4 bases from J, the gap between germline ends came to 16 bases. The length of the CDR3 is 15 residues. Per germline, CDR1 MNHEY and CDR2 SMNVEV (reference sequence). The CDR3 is CASSFGPTLLYEQYF. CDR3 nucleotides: TGTGCCAGCAGTTTTGGGCCGACACTCTTATACGAGCAGTACTTC.

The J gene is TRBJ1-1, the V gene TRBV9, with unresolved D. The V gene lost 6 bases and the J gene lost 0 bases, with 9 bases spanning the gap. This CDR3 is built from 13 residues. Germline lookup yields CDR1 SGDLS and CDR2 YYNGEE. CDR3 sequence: CASNGGLNTEAFF. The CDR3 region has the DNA TGTGCCAGCAATGGCGGCCTGAACACTGAAGCTTTCTTT.

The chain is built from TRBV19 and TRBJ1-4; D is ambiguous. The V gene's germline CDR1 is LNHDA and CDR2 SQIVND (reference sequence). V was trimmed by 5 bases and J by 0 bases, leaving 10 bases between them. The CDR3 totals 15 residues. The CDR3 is CASSSQPATNEKLFF. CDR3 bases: TGTGCCAGTAGTTCACAGCCTGCAACTAATGAAAAACTGTTTTTT.

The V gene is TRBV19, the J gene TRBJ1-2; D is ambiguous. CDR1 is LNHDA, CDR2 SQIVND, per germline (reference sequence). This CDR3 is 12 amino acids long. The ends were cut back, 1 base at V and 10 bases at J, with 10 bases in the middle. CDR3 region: CASSIGAAYYTF. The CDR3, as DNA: TGTGCCAGTAGTATAGGGGCAGCCTACTACACCTTC.

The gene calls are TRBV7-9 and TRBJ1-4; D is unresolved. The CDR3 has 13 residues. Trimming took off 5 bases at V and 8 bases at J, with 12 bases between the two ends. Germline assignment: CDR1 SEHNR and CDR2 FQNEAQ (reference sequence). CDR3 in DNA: TGTGCCAGCAGCGACCGGGATAGGGAAAAACTGTTTTTT. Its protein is CASSDRDREKLFF.

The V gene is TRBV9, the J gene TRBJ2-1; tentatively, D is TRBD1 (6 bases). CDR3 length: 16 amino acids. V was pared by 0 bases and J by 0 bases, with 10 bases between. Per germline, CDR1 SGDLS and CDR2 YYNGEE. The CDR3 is CASSVDQGPSYNEQFF. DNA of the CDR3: TGTGCCAGCAGCGTAGACCAGGGGCCCTCCTACAATGAGCAGTTCTTC.

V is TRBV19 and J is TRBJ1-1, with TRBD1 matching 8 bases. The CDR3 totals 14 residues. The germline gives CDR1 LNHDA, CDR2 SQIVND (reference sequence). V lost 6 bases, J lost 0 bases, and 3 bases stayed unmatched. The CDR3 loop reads CASRDRDMNTEAFF. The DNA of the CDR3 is TGTGCCAGTAGGGACAGGGACATGAACACTGAAGCTTTCTTT.

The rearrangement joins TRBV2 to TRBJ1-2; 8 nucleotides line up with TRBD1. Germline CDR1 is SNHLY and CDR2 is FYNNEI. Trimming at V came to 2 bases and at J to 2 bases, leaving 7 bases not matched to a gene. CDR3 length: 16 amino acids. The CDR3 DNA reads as TGTGCCAGCAGTGAATATAAACAGGGGGGAAACTATGGCTACACCTTC. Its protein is CASSEYKQGGNYGYTF.

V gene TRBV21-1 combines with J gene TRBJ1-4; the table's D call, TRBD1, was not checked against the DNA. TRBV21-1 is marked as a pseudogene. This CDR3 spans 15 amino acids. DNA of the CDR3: TGTGCCAGCAGCCTGGCCCAGGGAAACTGGGGAAAACTGTTTTTT. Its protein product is CASSLAQGNWGKLFF.

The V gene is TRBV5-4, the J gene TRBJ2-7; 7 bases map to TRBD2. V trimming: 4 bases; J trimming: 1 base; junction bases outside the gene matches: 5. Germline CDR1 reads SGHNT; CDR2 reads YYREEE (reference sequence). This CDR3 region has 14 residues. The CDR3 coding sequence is TGTGCCAGCAGCACCCGCGGGAGATCCTACGAGCAGTACTTC. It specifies CASSTRGRSYEQYF.

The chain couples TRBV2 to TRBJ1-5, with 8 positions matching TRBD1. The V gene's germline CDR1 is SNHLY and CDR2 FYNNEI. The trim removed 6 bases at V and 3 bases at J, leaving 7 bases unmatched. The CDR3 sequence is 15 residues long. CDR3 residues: CASREDRAINQPQHF. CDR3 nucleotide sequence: TGTGCCAGCAGGGAGGACAGGGCCATCAATCAGCCCCAGCATTTT.

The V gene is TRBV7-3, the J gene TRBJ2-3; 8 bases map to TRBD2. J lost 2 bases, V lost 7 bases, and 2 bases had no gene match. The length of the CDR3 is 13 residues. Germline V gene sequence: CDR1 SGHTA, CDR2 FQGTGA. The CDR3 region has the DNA TGTGCCAGCACCGGGGGGGACACAGATACGCAGTATTTT. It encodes CASTGGDTDTQYF.

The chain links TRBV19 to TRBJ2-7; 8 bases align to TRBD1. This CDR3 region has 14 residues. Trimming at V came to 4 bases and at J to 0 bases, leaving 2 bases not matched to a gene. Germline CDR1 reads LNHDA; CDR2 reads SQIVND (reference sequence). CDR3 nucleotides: TGTGCCAGTAGTACAGGGGGCACCTCCTACGAGCAGTACTTC. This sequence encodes CASSTGGTSYEQYF.

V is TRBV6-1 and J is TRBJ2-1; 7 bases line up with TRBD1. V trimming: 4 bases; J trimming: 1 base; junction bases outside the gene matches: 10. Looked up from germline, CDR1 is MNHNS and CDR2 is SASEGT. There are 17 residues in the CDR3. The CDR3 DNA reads TGTGCCAGCAGTGCTTTAAAGGGGGCCCAGTCCTACAATGAGCAGTTCTTC. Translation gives CASSALKGAQSYNEQFF.